Described below is a single T cell receptor (beta chain) sequence and its context. CDR3 length: 15 residues. With V trimmed by 5 bases and J by 1 base, 9 bases remained unmatched. The germline V gene has CDR1 GTSNPN and CDR2 SVGIG (reference sequence). The source of the sample is a study of technical replicates of blood from several donors. Sequenced by immunoSEQ multiplex PCR; TCRdb stores in-frame clones only, minus some. The table lists 80,000 or so clones, roughly 98% of them singletons, with approximately 0.15% in the top ten. This receptor was obtained from a human donor in good health. The chain is built from TRBV30 and TRBJ1-1, with 8 bases fitting TRBD1. Input material: T cells isolated from PBMCs. This chain's CDR3 is CAWGQGAGGNTEAFF. The CDR3 DNA sequence: TGTGCCTGGGGTCAGGGGGCCGGGGGGAACACTGAAGCTTTCTTT.